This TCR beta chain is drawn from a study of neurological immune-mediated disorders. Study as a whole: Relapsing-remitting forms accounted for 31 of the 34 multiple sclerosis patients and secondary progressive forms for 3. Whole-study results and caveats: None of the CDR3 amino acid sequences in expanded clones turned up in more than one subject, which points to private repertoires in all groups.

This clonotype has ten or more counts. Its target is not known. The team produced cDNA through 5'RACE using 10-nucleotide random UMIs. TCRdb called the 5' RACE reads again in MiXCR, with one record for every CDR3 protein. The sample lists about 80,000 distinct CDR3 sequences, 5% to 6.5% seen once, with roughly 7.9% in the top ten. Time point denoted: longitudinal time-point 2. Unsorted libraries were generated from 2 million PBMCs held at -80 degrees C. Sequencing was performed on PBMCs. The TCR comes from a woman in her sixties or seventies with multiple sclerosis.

The CDR3 loop reads CASSLEYPGSGSGANVLTF. CDR3 sequence (DNA): TGCGCCAGCAGCTTGGAGTATCCGGGCTCGGGATCTGGGGCCAACGTCCTGACTTTC. J is TRBJ2-6 and V is TRBV5-1; a possible D gene is TRBD2 (5 bases). V was shortened by 0 bases and J by 1 base, with 17 bases between the two germline ends. The CDR3 sequence is 19 residues long. Germline V gives CDR1 SGHRS, CDR2 YFSETQ.